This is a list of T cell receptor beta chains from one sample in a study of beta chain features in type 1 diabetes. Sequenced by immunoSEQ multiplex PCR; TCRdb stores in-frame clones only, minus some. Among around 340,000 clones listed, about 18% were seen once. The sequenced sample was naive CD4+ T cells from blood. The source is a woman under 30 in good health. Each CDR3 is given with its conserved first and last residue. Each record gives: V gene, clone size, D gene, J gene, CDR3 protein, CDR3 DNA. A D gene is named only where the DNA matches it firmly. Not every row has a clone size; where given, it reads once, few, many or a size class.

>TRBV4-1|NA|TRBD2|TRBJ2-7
CASSHRGGSTYEQYF
TGCGCCAGCAGCCACCGGGGGGGGTCGACCTACGAGCAGTACTTC
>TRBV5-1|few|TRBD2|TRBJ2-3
CASSPLHLAGGPRTQYF
TGCGCCAGCAGCCCGCTTCACCTAGCGGGGGGGCCTCGCACGCAGTATTTT
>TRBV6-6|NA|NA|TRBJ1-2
CASSSGQRSNYGYTF
TGTGCCAGCAGCTCAGGACAGAGGTCTAACTATGGCTACACCTTC
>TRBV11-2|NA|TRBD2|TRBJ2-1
CASSSIAGEAYNEQFF
TGTGCCAGCAGCTCTATAGCGGGGGAGGCCTACAATGAGCAGTTCTTC
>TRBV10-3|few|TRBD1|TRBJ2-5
CAISTLRDRGLGTQYF
TGTGCCATCAGTACCCTCCGGGACAGGGGATTGGGGACCCAGTACTTC
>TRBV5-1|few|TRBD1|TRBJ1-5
CASSLGGQSNQPQHF
TGCGCCAGCAGCTTGGGGGGACAGAGCAATCAGCCCCAGCATTTT
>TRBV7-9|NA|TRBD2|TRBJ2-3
CASSPKGLAPIIGTQYF
TGTGCCAGCAGCCCCAAGGGACTAGCCCCTATCATTGGTACGCAGTATTTT
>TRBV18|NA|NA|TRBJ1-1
CASSPPSLMNTEAFF
TGTGCCAGCTCACCCCCGTCCTTAATGAACACTGAAGCTTTCTTT
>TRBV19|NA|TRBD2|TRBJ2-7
CASSSQRGNYEQYF
TGTGCCAGTAGTTCCCAGCGGGGAAACTACGAGCAGTACTTC
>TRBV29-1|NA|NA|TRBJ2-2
CSVGFSLNTGELFF
TGCAGCGTTGGGTTCAGTTTGAACACCGGGGAGCTGTTTTTT
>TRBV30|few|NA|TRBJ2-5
CAWSGGGQETQYF
TGTGCCTGGAGCGGGGGAGGTCAAGAGACCCAGTACTTC
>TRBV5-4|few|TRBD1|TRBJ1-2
CASSTGQVNYGYTF
TGTGCCAGCAGCACTGGACAGGTCAACTATGGCTACACCTTC
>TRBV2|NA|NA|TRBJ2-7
CASRSIRDIQSF
TGTGCCAGCAGGTCCATTCGGGACATTCAGTCCTTC
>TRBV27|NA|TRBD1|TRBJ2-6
CASSSPRTGTNSGANVLTF
TGTGCCAGCAGTTCCCCCCGGACAGGGACGAACTCTGGGGCCAACGTCCTGACTTTC
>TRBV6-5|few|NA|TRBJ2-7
CASSYLSDSYEQYF
TGTGCCAGCAGTTACCTGTCAGACTCCTACGAGCAGTACTTC
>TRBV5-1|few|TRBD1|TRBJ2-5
CASSLFGQGQETQYF
TGCGCCAGCAGCTTGTTCGGACAGGGGCAAGAGACCCAGTACTTC
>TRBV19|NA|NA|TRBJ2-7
CACSPGTPTYEQYF
TGTGCCTGCAGCCCAGGGACACCCACCTACGAGCAGTACTTC
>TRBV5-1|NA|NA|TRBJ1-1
CASSFPPNTEAFF
TGCGCCAGCAGCTTCCCTCCGAACACTGAAGCTTTCTTT
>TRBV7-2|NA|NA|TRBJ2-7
CASSTRVGNEQYF
TGTGCCAGCAGCACCAGGGTTGGGAACGAGCAGTACTTC
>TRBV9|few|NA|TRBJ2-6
CASSASGANVLTF
TGTGCCAGCAGCGCGTCCGGGGCCAACGTCCTGACTTTC
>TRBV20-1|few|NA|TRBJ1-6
CSAVDLLDSYF
TGCAGTGCTGTAGACCTCCTGGACTCATACTTT
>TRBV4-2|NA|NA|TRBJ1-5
CASSPTPVAGNQPQHF
TGTGCCAGCAGCCCAACCCCGGTGGCAGGGAATCAGCCCCAGCATTTT
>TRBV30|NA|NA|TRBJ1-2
CAWSVYGAYGYTF
TGTGCCTGGAGTGTATACGGAGCCTATGGCTACACCTTC
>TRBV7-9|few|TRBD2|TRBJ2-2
CASSFLSGEGTGELFF
TGTGCCAGCAGCTTCCTTAGCGGGGAAGGCACCGGGGAGCTGTTTTTT
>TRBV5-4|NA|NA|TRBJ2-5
CASSSGLEETQYF
TGTGCCAGCAGCTCGGGACTGGAAGAGACCCAGTACTTC
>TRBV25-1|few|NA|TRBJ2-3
CASSPSTQGDTQYF
TGTGCCAGCAGTCCATCTACTCAGGGAGATACGCAGTATTTT
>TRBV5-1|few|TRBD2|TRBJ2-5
CASSRREEETQYF
TGCGCCAGCAGCCGGCGGGAGGAAGAGACCCAGTACTTC
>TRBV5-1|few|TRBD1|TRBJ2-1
CASSRDRERNEQFF
TGCGCCAGCAGCCGGGACAGGGAACGGAATGAGCAGTTCTTC
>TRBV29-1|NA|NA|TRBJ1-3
CSVEPTSSGNTIYF
TGCAGCGTGGAACCCACGAGCTCTGGAAACACCATATATTTT
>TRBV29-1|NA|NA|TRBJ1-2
CSVAGGQPGYGYTF
TGCAGCGTTGCGGGGGGGCAGCCGGGCTATGGCTACACCTTC
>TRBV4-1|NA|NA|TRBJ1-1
CASSLRTLENTEAFF
TGCGCCAGCAGCCTTAGGACTTTAGAGAACACTGAAGCTTTCTTT
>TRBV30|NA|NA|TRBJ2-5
CAWSRTGVKETQYF
TGTGCCTGGAGTCGAACGGGAGTTAAAGAGACCCAGTACTTC
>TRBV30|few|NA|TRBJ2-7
CAWSVPPGFEQYF
TGTGCCTGGAGTGTACCCCCCGGGTTCGAGCAGTACTTC
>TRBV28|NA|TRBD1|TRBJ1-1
CASSGTGTGHTEAFF
TGTGCCAGCAGTGGAACCGGGACAGGGCACACTGAAGCTTTCTTT
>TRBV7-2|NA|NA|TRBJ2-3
CASSPDPASVTDTQYF
TGTGCCAGCAGCCCTGATCCGGCTAGCGTCACAGATACGCAGTATTTT
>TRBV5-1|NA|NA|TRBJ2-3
CASSLGVSTDTQYF
TGCGCCAGCAGCTTGGGCGTAAGCACAGATACGCAGTATTTT
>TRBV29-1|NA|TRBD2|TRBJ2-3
CSVEKREGTDTQYF
TGCAGCGTTGAAAAGCGGGAGGGCACAGATACGCAGTATTTT